The following is a T cell receptor (beta chain) sequence with its context. As yet, its antigen is unknown. CDR1 is SGHRS, CDR2 YFSETQ, per germline. CDR3 length: 13 residues. V trimming: 6 bases; J trimming: 3 bases; junction bases outside the gene matches: 1. TCRdb's table, derived via immunoSEQ multiplex PCR, lists solely in-frame clones and lacks some. The data show about 58,000 clones, about 88% seen once. This entry is derived from a study of cytomegalovirus exposure and HLA in healthy donors. The overall study: The roughly 110 validation repertoires were produced on the same platform as the 720 or so repertoires of the first cohort. This was reported in a later analysis. Whole-study findings and limits: Among TCR beta chains, those listed as cytomegalovirus-associated numbered some 170.

The validation cohort, a group of 130 or so subjects, included the donors and was separate from the approximately 700-subject first cohort. The clonotype comes from a man aged 18 to 35 in good health and CMV-seronegative. The specimen sequenced was PBMCs. The chain carries TRBV5-1 and TRBJ2-1, with TRBD1 matching over 9 bases. This CDR3 is CASMGQGYNEQFF. CDR3 nucleotides: TGCGCCAGCATGGGACAGGGCTACAATGAGCAGTTCTTC.